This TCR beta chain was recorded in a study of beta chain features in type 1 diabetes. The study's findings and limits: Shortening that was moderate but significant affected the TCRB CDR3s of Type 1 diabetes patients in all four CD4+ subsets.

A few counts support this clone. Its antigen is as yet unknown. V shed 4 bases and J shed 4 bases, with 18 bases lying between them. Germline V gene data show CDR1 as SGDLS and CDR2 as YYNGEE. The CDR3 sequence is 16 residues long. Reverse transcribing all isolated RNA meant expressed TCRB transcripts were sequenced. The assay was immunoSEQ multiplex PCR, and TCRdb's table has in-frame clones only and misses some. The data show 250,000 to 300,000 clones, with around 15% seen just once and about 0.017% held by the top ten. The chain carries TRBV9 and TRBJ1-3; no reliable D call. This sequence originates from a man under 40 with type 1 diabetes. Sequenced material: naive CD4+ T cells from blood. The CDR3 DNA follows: TGTGCCAGCAGCCTTTCCAGAACGAGCGGAGGAAACACCATATATTTT. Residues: CASSLSRTSGGNTIYF. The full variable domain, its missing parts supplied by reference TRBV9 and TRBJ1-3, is DSGVTQTPKHLITATGQRVTLRCSPRSGDLSVYWYQQSLDQGLQFLIQYYNGEERAKGNILERFSAQQFPDLHSELNLSSLELGDSALYFCASSLSRTSGGNTIYFGEGSWLTVV.